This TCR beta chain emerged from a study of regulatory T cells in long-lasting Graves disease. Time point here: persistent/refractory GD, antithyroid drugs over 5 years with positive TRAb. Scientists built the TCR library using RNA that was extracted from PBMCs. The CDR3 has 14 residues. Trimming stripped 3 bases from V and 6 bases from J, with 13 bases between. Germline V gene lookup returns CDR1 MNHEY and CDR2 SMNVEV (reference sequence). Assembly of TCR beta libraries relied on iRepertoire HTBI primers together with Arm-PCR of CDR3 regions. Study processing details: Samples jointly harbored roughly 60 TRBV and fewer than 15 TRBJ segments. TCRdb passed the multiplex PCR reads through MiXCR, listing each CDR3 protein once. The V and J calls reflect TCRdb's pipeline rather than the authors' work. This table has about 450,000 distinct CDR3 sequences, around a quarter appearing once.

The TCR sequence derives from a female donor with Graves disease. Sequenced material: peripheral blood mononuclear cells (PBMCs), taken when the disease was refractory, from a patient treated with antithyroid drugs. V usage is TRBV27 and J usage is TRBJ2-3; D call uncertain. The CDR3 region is CASSFTDVADTQYF. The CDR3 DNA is TGTGCCAGCAGTTTCACGGACGTGGCGGATACGCAGTATTTT.